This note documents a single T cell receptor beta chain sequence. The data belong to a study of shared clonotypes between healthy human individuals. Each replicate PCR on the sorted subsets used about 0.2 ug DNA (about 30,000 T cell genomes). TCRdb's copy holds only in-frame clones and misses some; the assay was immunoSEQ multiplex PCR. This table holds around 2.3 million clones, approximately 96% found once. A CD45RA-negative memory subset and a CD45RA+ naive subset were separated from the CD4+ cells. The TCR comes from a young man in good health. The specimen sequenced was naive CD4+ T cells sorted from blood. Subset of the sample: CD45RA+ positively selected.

DNA for the CDR3: TGCAGGAGTCTCAGGGGGTTCACAGATACGCAGTATTTT. Protein: CRSLRGFTDTQYF. The V and J genes are TRBV29-1 and TRBJ2-3; 7 bases map to TRBD1. Looked up from germline, CDR1 is SQVTM and CDR2 is ANQGSEA. The CDR3 covers 13 residues.